The rows below give T cell receptor beta chains drawn from one sample of a study of CD8+ T cells in alopecia areata. The assay was immunoSEQ multiplex PCR, and TCRdb's table has in-frame clones only and misses some. Counted here are 250,000 or so clones, 67% occurring once; the ten biggest clones make up under 1.5%. The material was CD4+ T cells sorted from blood, obtained at week 0. These TCRs come from a human donor with alopecia areata. CDR3s include the opening cysteine and the closing phenylalanine or tryptophan. D genes are given only for firm matches. Clone sizes are given selectively: once, few, many, or a class where the clone is expanded.

D gene,V gene,clone size,J gene,CDR3 protein,CDR3 DNA
-,TRBV5-1,-,TRBJ2-5,CATRDSGGYSKETQYF,TGCGCCACCCGGGACAGCGGAGGGTACTCGAAAGAGACCCAGTACTTC
-,TRBV6-5,-,TRBJ1-1,CASSSSRFGNTEAFF,TGTGCCAGCAGTTCATCGAGGTTTGGGAACACTGAAGCTTTCTTT
-,TRBV27,-,TRBJ2-5,CASSFLLGNQETQYF,TGTGCCAGCAGTTTTCTCCTGGGCAATCAAGAGACCCAGTACTTC
-,TRBV19,-,TRBJ2-1,CASMRWDNEQFF,TGTGCCAGTATGAGGTGGGACAATGAGCAGTTCTTC
TRBD1,TRBV7-2,-,TRBJ2-7,CASSHRTGTGTTSYEQYF,TGTGCCAGCAGCCACCGAACCGGGACAGGGACCACATCCTACGAGCAGTACTTC
-,TRBV29-1,-,TRBJ2-5,CSVDPGETQYF,TGCAGCGTTGATCCTGGAGAGACCCAGTACTTC
TRBD1,TRBV7-2,-,TRBJ1-2,CASSSTTGSHGYTF,TGTGCCAGCAGCTCTACGACAGGGTCCCATGGCTACACCTTC
-,TRBV30,many,TRBJ2-5,CAWSPVGMGVETQYF,TGTGCCTGGAGCCCAGTGGGAATGGGGGTGGAGACCCAGTACTTC
-,TRBV7-9,-,TRBJ2-5,CASSQASGRETQYF,TGTGCCAGCAGTCAAGCCTCGGGGAGAGAGACCCAGTACTTC
-,TRBV19,few,TRBJ2-3,CASSIRHSTDTQYF,TGTGCCAGTAGTATCAGGCACAGCACAGATACGCAGTATTTT
TRBD2,TRBV7-9,-,TRBJ2-3,CASSLGVIAGGADTQYF,TGTGCCAGCAGCTTGGGCGTGATAGCGGGGGGCGCAGATACGCAGTATTTT
-,TRBV15,few,TRBJ2-3,CATSREGESTDTQYF,TGTGCCACCAGCAGAGAGGGAGAGAGCACAGATACGCAGTATTTT
-,TRBV30,-,TRBJ2-7,CAWRGFSSEQYF,TGTGCCTGGAGAGGTTTTAGTTCCGAGCAGTACTTC
-,TRBV10-3,-,TRBJ2-6,CAISAGRGGPGANVLTF,TGTGCCATCAGCGCCGGAAGGGGGGGCCCTGGGGCCAACGTCCTGACTTTC
TRBD1,TRBV2,-,TRBJ2-7,CASSDDRGFPYEQYF,TGTGCCAGCAGTGACGACAGGGGGTTCCCCTACGAGCAGTACTTC